The 14 T cell receptor beta chains below were found in one sample sequenced in a study of blood T cell repertoires in COVID-19. Profiling relied on immunoSEQ multiplex PCR, and the TCRdb table lists in-frame clones only, not all of them. The sample lists around 98,000 clones, less than 85% seen once, with 15% to 20% in the top ten. Input material: peripheral blood. The receptors here all came from a woman aged 55-70 years with acute or convalescent COVID-19.

The chain links TRBV9 to TRBJ2-2; 7 bases are shared with TRBD2. The CDR3 length is 14 residues. V lost 5 bases, J lost 4 bases, and 5 bases stayed unmatched. Germline V gives CDR1 SGDLS, CDR2 YYNGEE. The CDR3 loop reads CASSGGLVTGELFF. CDR3 nucleotides: TGTGCCAGCAGTGGAGGACTAGTCACCGGGGAGCTGTTTTTT.

The rearrangement links TRBV4-1 to TRBJ1-5, with 7 bases fitting TRBD1. Trimming cost V 7 bases and J 9 bases; bases outside gene matches: 18. Germline V gene data show CDR1 as MGHRA and CDR2 as YSYEKL. CDR3 size: 16 residues. The CDR3 region is CASTQVPAGGGRPQHF. The CDR3 DNA reads as TGCGCCAGCACCCAGGTCCCGGCAGGGGGAGGTCGGCCCCAGCATTTT.

This clone was counted once. The V gene is TRBV6-5, the J gene TRBJ1-4, with TRBD1 as a possible D gene (5 bases). Between the trimmed V and J ends, which lost 6 bases and 1 base, there was a span of 9 bases. The CDR3 totals 14 residues. Germline loops: CDR1 MNHEY, CDR2 SVGAGI. CDR3 sequence reads: CASSRTRTNEKLFF. CDR3 nucleotides: TGTGCCAGCAGCAGGACACGAACTAATGAAAAACTGTTTTTT.

This clone has just a few counts. V gene TRBV11-2 combines with J gene TRBJ2-1; maybe TRBD2 (6 bases). The CDR3 runs to 13 residues. Deletions cut 1 base from V and 8 bases from J, with 9 bases between. The germline CDR1 and CDR2 sequences are SGHAT and FQNNGV. The CDR3 DNA reads TGTGCCAGCAGCTTAGGTACGGGGGATGAGCAGTTCTTC. It translates to CASSLGTGDEQFF.

The chain couples TRBV7-9 to TRBJ1-4; 10 nucleotides agree with TRBD1. The CDR3 length is 14 residues. Trimming removed 5 bases from V and 8 bases from J; junction bases left unmatched: 5. Germline CDR1 and CDR2: SEHNR and FQNEAQ (reference sequence). The CDR3 is CASSRTGGREKLFF. The CDR3 DNA follows: TGTGCCAGCAGCAGGACAGGGGGGAGAGAAAAACTGTTTTTT.

This clone was seen only once. The chain recombines TRBV9 with TRBJ1-2; 7 bases align to TRBD1. J lost 4 bases, V lost 3 bases, and 3 bases had no gene match. Germline V gene data show CDR1 as SGDLS and CDR2 as YYNGEE. The CDR3 loop spans 13 amino acids. The CDR3 nucleotides are TGTGCCAGCAGCGGGGGACAGAGCTATGGCTACACCTTC. Protein product: CASSGGQSYGYTF.

The rearrangement links TRBV6-4 to TRBJ2-7; possible D gene TRBD1, 5 bases. The CDR3 is made up of 17 amino acids. The germline V gene encodes CDR1 MRHNA and CDR2 SNTAGT. V was trimmed by 8 bases and J by 2 bases, leaving 25 bases between them. CDR3 in DNA: TGTGCCAGCCCTTCCTCCCTGGTAGGGGCCTGTCCCTACGAGCAGTACTTC. The encoded protein is CASPSSLVGACPYEQYF.

This chain links TRBV7-9 with TRBJ2-7, with no clear D. The CDR3 runs to 11 residues. The V end lost 4 bases, the J end lost 7 bases, and 8 bases lay between the germline ends. From germline, CDR1 is SEHNR and CDR2 FQNEAQ (reference sequence). The CDR3: CASSSDWEQYF. The CDR3 DNA sequence: TGTGCCAGCAGCTCCGACTGGGAGCAGTACTTC.

The V and J genes are TRBV5-1 and TRBJ1-1; the match to TRBD1 covers 7 bases. The J segment lost 2 bases and the V segment lost 0 bases, leaving 4 bases of the junction unmatched. This CDR3 has 15 amino acids. Looked up from germline, CDR1 is SGHRS and CDR2 is YFSETQ. The CDR3 coding sequence is TGCGCCAGCAGCTTGGCCGGGACAGCCAACACTGAAGCTTTCTTT. Residues: CASSLAGTANTEAFF.

This rearrangement joins TRBV11-3 to TRBJ1-1; 8 bases map to TRBD1. In germline, CDR1 is SGHNT, CDR2 YENEEA. There are 15 residues in the CDR3. Trimming at V came to 1 base and at J to 2 bases, leaving 3 bases not matched to a gene. This CDR3 reads CASSLGTGINTEAFF. The CDR3 DNA reads TGTGCCAGCAGCTTAGGGACAGGGATTAACACTGAAGCTTTCTTT.

This clone appeared a few times. The chain recombines TRBV11-3 with TRBJ1-2; the D is unclear. Germline V CDR1 and CDR2: SGHNT, YENEEA. The V gene lost 3 bases and the J gene lost 1 base, with 9 bases spanning the gap. This CDR3 is 14 amino acids long. For the CDR3, the DNA is TGTGCCAGCAGCTTGGGCATTTTTAACTATGGCTACACCTTC. Amino acid sequence: CASSLGIFNYGYTF.

The chain has TRBV7-9 and TRBJ2-2; D remains unclear. The V and J ends lost 3 bases and 2 bases respectively, with 10 bases between them. Germline CDR1 is SEHNR and CDR2 is FQNEAQ (reference sequence). The CDR3 has 15 residues. The CDR3 loop is CASSLSQTNTGELFF. DNA for the CDR3: TGTGCCAGCAGCTTGAGTCAGACTAACACCGGGGAGCTGTTTTTT.

This clone was seen a few times. The CDR3 bases are TGTGCCAGCAGCTTAGACAGGGGCCCTCACAATGAGCAGTTCTTC. This sequence encodes CASSLDRGPHNEQFF. The chain employs TRBV11-2 and TRBJ2-1; D is perhaps TRBD1 (6 bases). V was trimmed by 0 bases and J by 5 bases, leaving 11 bases between them. This CDR3 spans 15 amino acids. In germline, CDR1 is SGHAT, CDR2 FQNNGV.

This chain links TRBV10-3 with TRBJ1-1; the match to TRBD1 covers 8 bases. CDR3 length equals 14 residues. Trimming cost V 6 bases and J 1 base; bases outside gene matches: 4. Germline V CDR1 and CDR2: ENHRY, SYGVKD. As DNA, the CDR3 is TGTGCCATCAGACAGGGGACAGGGAACACTGAAGCTTTCTTT. It translates to CAIRQGTGNTEAFF.